The entry that follows covers one T cell receptor beta chain sequence. The record originates from a study of control samples from healthy donors and cancer patients. Clones were read by immunoSEQ multiplex PCR, and TCRdb kept only the in-frame ones, dropping some. Counted here are about 100,000 clones, roughly 87% occurring once; the ten biggest clones make up 15% to 20%. The CDR3 contains 15 residues. Germline assignment: CDR1 SGDLS and CDR2 YYNGEE. V was cut by 0 bases and J by 2 bases, with 10 bases left in between. The sequencing input was blood. This clonotype was obtained from a woman between 50 and 59 years old in good health. V usage is TRBV9 and J usage is TRBJ2-3; D is possibly TRBD1 (6 bases). The CDR3 sequence: CASSVGWTVTDTQYF. The CDR3 region has the DNA TGTGCCAGCAGCGTAGGCTGGACAGTCACAGATACGCAGTATTTT.